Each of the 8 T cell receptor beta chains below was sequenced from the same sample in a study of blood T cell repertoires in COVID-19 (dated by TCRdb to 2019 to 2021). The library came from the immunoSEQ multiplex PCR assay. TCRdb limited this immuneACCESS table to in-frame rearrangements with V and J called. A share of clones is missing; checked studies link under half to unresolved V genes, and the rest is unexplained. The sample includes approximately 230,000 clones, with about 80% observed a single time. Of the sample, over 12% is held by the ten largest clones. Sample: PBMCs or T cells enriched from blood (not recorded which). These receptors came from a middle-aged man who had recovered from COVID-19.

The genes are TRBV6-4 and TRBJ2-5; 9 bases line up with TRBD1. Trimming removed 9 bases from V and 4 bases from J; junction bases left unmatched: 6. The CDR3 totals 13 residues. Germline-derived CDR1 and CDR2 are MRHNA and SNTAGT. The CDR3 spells CARKDRGRETQYF. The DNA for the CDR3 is TGTGCCAGAAAGGACAGGGGAAGAGAGACCCAGTACTTC.

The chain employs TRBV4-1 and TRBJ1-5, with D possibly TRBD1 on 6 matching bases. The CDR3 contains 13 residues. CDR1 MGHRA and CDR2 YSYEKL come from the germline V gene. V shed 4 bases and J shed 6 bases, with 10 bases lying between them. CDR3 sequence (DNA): TGCGCCAGCAGCCGGGGGCCGGGTCAGCCCCAGCATTTT. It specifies CASSRGPGQPQHF.

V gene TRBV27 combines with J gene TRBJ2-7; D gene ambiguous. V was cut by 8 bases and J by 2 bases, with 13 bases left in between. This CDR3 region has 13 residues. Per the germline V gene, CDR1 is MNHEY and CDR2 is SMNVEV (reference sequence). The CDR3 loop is CASSKRVAYEQYF. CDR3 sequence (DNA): TGTGCCAGCTCGAAACGGGTTGCCTACGAGCAGTACTTC.

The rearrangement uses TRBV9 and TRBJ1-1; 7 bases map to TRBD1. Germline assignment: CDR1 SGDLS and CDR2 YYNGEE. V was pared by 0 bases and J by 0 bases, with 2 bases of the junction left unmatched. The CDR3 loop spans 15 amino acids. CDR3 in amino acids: CASSVGGTVNTEAFF. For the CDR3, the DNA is TGTGCCAGCAGCGTAGGTGGGACAGTGAACACTGAAGCTTTCTTT. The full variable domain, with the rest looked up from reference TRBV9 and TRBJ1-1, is DSGVTQTPKHLITATGQRVTLRCSPRSGDLSVYWYQQSLDQGLQFLIQYYNGEERAKGNILERFSAQQFPDLHSELNLSSLELGDSALYFCASSVGGTVNTEAFFGQGTRLTVV.

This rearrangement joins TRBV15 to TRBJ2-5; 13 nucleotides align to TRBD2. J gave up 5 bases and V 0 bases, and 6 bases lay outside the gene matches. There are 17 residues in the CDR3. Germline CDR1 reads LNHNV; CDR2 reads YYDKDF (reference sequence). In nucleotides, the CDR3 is TGTGCCACCAGCAGAGACACTAGCGGGGGGGTGCGTGAGACCCAGTACTTC. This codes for CATSRDTSGGVRETQYF. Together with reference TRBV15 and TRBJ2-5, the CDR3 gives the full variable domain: DAMVIQNPRYQVTQFGKPVTLSCSQTLNHNVMYWYQQKSSQAPKLLFHYYDKDFNNEADTPDNFQSRRPNTSFCFLDIRSPGLGDTAMYLCATSRDTSGGVRETQYFGPGTRLLVL.

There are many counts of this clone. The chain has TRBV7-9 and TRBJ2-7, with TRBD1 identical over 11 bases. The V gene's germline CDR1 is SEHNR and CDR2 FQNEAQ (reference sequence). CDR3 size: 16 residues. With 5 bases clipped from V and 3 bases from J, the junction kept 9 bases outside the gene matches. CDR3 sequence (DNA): TGTGCCAGCAGCGTCCAGGACAGGGGGCTTTTCTACGAGCAGTACTTC. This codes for CASSVQDRGLFYEQYF.

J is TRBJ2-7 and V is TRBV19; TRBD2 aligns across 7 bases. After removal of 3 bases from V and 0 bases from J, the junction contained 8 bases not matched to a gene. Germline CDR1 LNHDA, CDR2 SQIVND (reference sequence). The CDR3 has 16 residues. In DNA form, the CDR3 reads TGTGCCAGTAGTATTGAGGCGGGGGACCCCTCCTACGAGCAGTACTTC. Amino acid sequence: CASSIEAGDPSYEQYF.

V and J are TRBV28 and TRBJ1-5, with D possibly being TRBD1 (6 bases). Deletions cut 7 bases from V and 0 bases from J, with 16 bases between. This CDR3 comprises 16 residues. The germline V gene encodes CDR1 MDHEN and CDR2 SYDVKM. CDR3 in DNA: TGTGCCAGCAAAACCACCAGACAGGCTAGCAATCAGCCCCAGCATTTT. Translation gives CASKTTRQASNQPQHF.